The entry below describes one T cell receptor (beta chain). The sample comes from a study of shared clonotypes between healthy human individuals. Assay used: immunoSEQ multiplex PCR; TCRdb lists only in-frame clones, some missing. Found here are approximately 700,000 clones, around 73% of them singletons; the top ten hold around 1.8%. The CDR3 loop spans 15 amino acids. Germline V gene data show CDR1 as SQVTM and CDR2 as ANQGSEA. Trimming at V came to 7 bases and at J to 1 base, leaving 7 bases not matched to a gene. V usage is TRBV29-1 and J usage is TRBJ2-2; TRBD2 aligns across 9 bases. Sequences were obtained from memory CD4+ T cells sorted from blood. Subset meaning: CD45RA-negative fraction. The source is a woman in her 30s in good health. CDR3 coding DNA: TGCAGCGCCAAGGAAGCGGGAGGGAACACCGGGGAGCTGTTTTTT. It yields the protein CSAKEAGGNTGELFF.